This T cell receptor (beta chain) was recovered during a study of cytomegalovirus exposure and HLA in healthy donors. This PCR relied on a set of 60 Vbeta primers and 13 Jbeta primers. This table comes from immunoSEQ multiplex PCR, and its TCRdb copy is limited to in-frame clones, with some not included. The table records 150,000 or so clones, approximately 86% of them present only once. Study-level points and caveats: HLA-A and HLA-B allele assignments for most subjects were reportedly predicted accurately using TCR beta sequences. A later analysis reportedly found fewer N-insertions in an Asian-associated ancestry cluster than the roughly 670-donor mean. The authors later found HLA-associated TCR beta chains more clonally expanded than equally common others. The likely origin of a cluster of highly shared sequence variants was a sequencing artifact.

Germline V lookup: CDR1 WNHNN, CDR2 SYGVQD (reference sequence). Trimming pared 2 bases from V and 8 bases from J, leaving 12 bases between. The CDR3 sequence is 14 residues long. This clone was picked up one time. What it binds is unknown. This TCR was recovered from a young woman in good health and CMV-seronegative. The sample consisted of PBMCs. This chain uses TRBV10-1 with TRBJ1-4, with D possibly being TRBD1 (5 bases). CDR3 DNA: TGCGCCAGCAGTGAGGGGCAGGGCGAAGAAAAACTGTTTTTT. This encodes CASSEGQGEEKLFF.